The 31 T cell receptor beta chains below were found in one sample sequenced in a study of OX40 agonist ivuxolimab in advanced cancers. Profiling relied on immunoSEQ multiplex PCR, and the TCRdb table lists in-frame clones only, not all of them. The sample lists about 32,000 clones, approximately 90% occurring once. Source: CD4+ or CD8+ T cells sorted from blood, taken in a trial of the OX40 agonist ivuxolimab. These receptors originate from an adult with an advanced solid tumor such as melanoma, head and neck, liver or kidney cancer.

The genes are TRBV7-2 and TRBJ2-7; 12 nucleotides line up with TRBD2. CDR1 and CDR2 (germline): SGHTA, FQGNSA. This CDR3 spans 18 amino acids. V lost 0 bases to trimming and J lost 5 bases; unmatched junction nucleotides: 11. CDR3 DNA sequence: TGTGCCAGCAGCTTAGCTTCTAGCGGGAGGGCCTATCCTAACGAGCAGTACTTC. It yields the protein CASSLASSGRAYPNEQYF. Together with reference TRBV7-2 and TRBJ2-7, the CDR3 gives the full variable domain: GAGVSQSPSNKVTEKGKDVELRCDPISGHTALYWYRQSLGQGLEFLIYFQGNSAPDKSGLPSDRFSAERTGGSVSTLTIQRTQQEDSAVYLCASSLASSGRAYPNEQYFGPGTRLTVT.

The genes are TRBV30 and TRBJ2-7; TRBD2 matches at 7 bases. With V trimmed by 4 bases and J by 0 bases, 3 bases remained unmatched. In germline, CDR1 is GTSNPN, CDR2 SVGIG (reference sequence). This CDR3 is 13 amino acids long. DNA for the CDR3: TGTGCCTGGATGCGGGGGTACTCCTACGAGCAGTACTTC. The encoded protein is CAWMRGYSYEQYF.

V usage is TRBV6-5 and J usage is TRBJ2-7; D uncertain. The germline CDR1 and CDR2 sequences are MNHEY and SVGAGI. The CDR3 length is 13 residues. Trimming pared 3 bases from V and 2 bases from J, leaving 8 bases between. The CDR3 DNA reads as TGTGCCAGCAGTTATTCCGGGCCCTACGAGCAGTACTTC. Translation: CASSYSGPYEQYF.

CDR3 region: CASSLGGVNTEAFF. CDR3 bases: TGTGCCAGCAGCTTAGGAGGGGTGAACACTGAAGCTTTCTTT. The rearrangement joins TRBV7-9 to TRBJ1-1, with D perhaps matching TRBD1 (5 bases). The germline CDR1 and CDR2 sequences are SEHNR and FQNEAQ (reference sequence). V lost 1 base and J lost 0, with 6 bases in between. CDR3 length: 14 amino acids.

This clone was recorded only once. The chain joins TRBV28 to TRBJ2-3; a possible D gene is TRBD1 (5 bases). Trimming removed 2 bases at V and 4 bases at J, with 13 bases between. The CDR3 is 15 residues long. Germline V gene lookup returns CDR1 MDHEN and CDR2 SYDVKM. The CDR3 loop reads CASSLPPLGADTQYF. The CDR3 bases are TGTGCCAGCAGTTTACCCCCTCTAGGGGCAGATACGCAGTATTTT.

The chain recombines TRBV6-5 with TRBJ2-7; the D is unclear. This CDR3 has 14 residues. Trimming removed 5 bases at V and 6 bases at J, with 17 bases between. CDR1 and CDR2 from the germline V gene are MNHEY and SVGAGI. CDR3 DNA sequence: TGTGCCAGCAGTCCTACCGACTCAAAACGCGAGCAGTACTTC. Amino acids: CASSPTDSKREQYF.

The chain combines TRBV4-1 with TRBJ2-1, with a tentative D call TRBD2 (6 bases). The CDR3 is 16 residues long. With 1 base removed from V and 6 bases from J, the gap between germline ends came to 16 bases. Germline lookup yields CDR1 MGHRA and CDR2 YSYEKL. This chain's CDR3 is CASSQGGASVGNEQFF. The CDR3 coding sequence is TGCGCCAGCAGCCAAGGGGGAGCTAGCGTAGGCAATGAGCAGTTCTTC.

The J gene is TRBJ1-2, the V gene TRBV29-1; D not certain. The CDR3 is 12 residues long. V was clipped by 1 base and J by 8 bases, with 11 bases between them. The germline V gene has CDR1 SQVTM and CDR2 ANQGSEA. CDR3 region: CSVEGTLRGYTF. As DNA, the CDR3 is TGCAGCGTTGAAGGTACCCTTAGAGGCTACACCTTC.

The CDR3 here is CASSPDRVGETQYF. The CDR3 nucleotides are TGTGCCAGCAGCCCGGACAGGGTAGGAGAGACCCAGTACTTC. The V gene is TRBV21-1, the J gene TRBJ2-5; the table assigns TRBD1, which was not confirmed against the DNA. TRBV21-1 is termed a pseudogene. The CDR3 is 14 amino acids.

This chain joins TRBV7-8 and TRBJ2-3; 12 nucleotides align to TRBD2. CDR3 length equals 17 residues. J lost 0 bases, V lost 6 bases, and 7 bases had no gene match. Germline values: CDR1 SGHVS, CDR2 FQNEAQ. Here the CDR3 DNA reads TGTGCCAGCAGGCCCTGGACTAGCGGGACTAGCACAGATACGCAGTATTTT. Its protein is CASRPWTSGTSTDTQYF.

This chain connects TRBV7-3 to TRBJ2-1, with 10 bases that match TRBD2. With V trimmed by 2 bases and J by 9 bases, 10 bases remained unmatched. There are 16 residues in the CDR3. Germline V gene sequence: CDR1 SGHTA, CDR2 FQGTGA. CDR3 region: CASSLVKREGLGEQFF. CDR3 coding DNA: TGTGCCAGCAGCTTAGTTAAGCGGGAGGGCCTCGGTGAGCAGTTCTTC.

This sequence joins TRBV7-2 and TRBJ2-7; 7 nucleotides line up with TRBD2. With 4 bases clipped from V and 2 bases from J, the junction kept 8 bases outside the gene matches. The length of the CDR3 is 15 residues. Germline V gene data show CDR1 as SGHTA and CDR2 as FQGNSA. The CDR3 sequence: CASSSLKRGAYEQYF. CDR3 nucleotide sequence: TGTGCCAGCAGCTCCCTTAAGCGGGGAGCCTACGAGCAGTACTTC. Drawing the rest from reference TRBV7-2 and TRBJ2-7, the complete variable domain is GAGVSQSPSNKVTEKGKDVELRCDPISGHTALYWYRQSLGQGLEFLIYFQGNSAPDKSGLPSDRFSAERTGGSVSTLTIQRTQQEDSAVYLCASSSLKRGAYEQYFGPGTRLTVT.

The chain recombines TRBV10-1 with TRBJ2-1; a possible D gene is TRBD1 (6 bases). Trimming removed 1 base from V and 1 base from J, with 8 bases in between. Germline CDR1 and CDR2: WNHNN and SYGVQD (reference sequence). The CDR3 covers 15 residues. The CDR3: CASSELQGSYNEQFF. The CDR3 nucleotides read TGCGCCAGCAGTGAGTTGCAGGGGTCCTACAATGAGCAGTTCTTC.

The V call is TRBV29-1, the J call TRBJ2-7; 10 nucleotides line up with TRBD1. Germline CDR1 reads SQVTM; CDR2 reads ANQGSEA. CDR3 length: 14 residues. The V segment lost 4 bases and the J segment 0 bases; nucleotides outside the gene matches: 3. DNA for the CDR3: TGCAGCGTTGTAGGGACAGGGGACTCCTACGAGCAGTACTTC. Amino acid sequence: CSVVGTGDSYEQYF.

The CDR3 loop reads CASRTGLTNEKLFF. CDR3 sequence (DNA): TGTGCCAGCAGGACGGGATTAACTAATGAAAAACTGTTTTTT. The chain combines TRBV27 with TRBJ1-4; D gene uncertain. The length of the CDR3 is 14 residues. Trimming took off 6 bases at V and 1 base at J, with 9 bases between the two ends. Looked up from germline, CDR1 is MNHEY and CDR2 is SMNVEV (reference sequence).

The chain has TRBV7-9 and TRBJ2-7; 7 nucleotides agree with TRBD2. This CDR3 has 14 residues. Germline assignment: CDR1 SEHNR and CDR2 FQNEAQ (reference sequence). The ends lost 5 bases at V and 3 bases at J; junction bases unmatched: 7. CDR3 protein: CASSGAGENYEQYF. The CDR3, as DNA: TGTGCCAGCAGCGGGGCGGGAGAGAACTACGAGCAGTACTTC.

This clone was detected a few times. Other DNA sequences in this specimen translate into the identical CDR3. The CDR3 sequence is CASSVSGSGNTIYF. The CDR3 coding sequence is TGTGCCAGCAGCGTTTCAGGCTCTGGAAACACCATATATTTT. The genes are TRBV7-2 and TRBJ1-3; D is unresolved. Germline CDR1 and CDR2: SGHTA and FQGNSA. This CDR3 is built from 14 residues. V lost 5 bases and J 0 bases, leaving 8 bases between the germline ends.

This chain links TRBV10-3 with TRBJ2-1, with 10 bases identical to TRBD2. Germline-derived CDR1 and CDR2 are ENHRY and SYGVKD. The CDR3 length is 16 residues. V trimming: 6 bases; J trimming: 6 bases; junction bases outside the gene matches: 11. This CDR3 reads CAISPGVAGGVNEQFF. The CDR3 coding sequence is TGTGCCATCAGCCCGGGGGTAGCGGGAGGAGTCAATGAGCAGTTCTTC.

The V call is TRBV27, the J call TRBJ2-5; D is perhaps TRBD2 (6 bases). Germline-derived CDR1 and CDR2 are MNHEY and SMNVEV (reference sequence). The germline V and J ends were trimmed by 7 bases and 1 base, with 13 bases remaining between them. CDR3 length: 14 residues. CDR3 in DNA: TGTGCCAGCAAGCAAGGACTAATCCAAGAGACCCAGTACTTC. This codes for CASKQGLIQETQYF.

As to this clone: The sample holds other DNA sequences that translate to the same CDR3. The J gene is TRBJ2-2, the V gene TRBV25-1, with 8 nucleotides matching TRBD2. V lost 5 bases to trimming and J lost 6 bases; unmatched junction nucleotides: 11. Per the germline V gene, CDR1 is MGHDK and CDR2 is SYGVNS. CDR3 length equals 16 residues. CDR3 protein: CASSSARGVGPGELFF. The CDR3, as DNA: TGTGCCAGCAGTTCCGCGCGGGGGGTGGGCCCCGGGGAGCTGTTTTTT. Combining the CDR3 with reference TRBV25-1 and TRBJ2-2 gives the whole variable domain EADIYQTPRYLVIGTGKKITLECSQTMGHDKMYWYQQDPGMELHLIHYSYGVNSTEKGDLSSESTVSRIRTEHFPLTLESARPSHTSQYLCASSSARGVGPGELFFGEGSRLTVL.

The V and J genes are TRBV7-9 and TRBJ2-2, with D tentatively TRBD2 (6 bases). The V end lost 8 bases, the J end lost 0 bases, and 16 bases lay between the germline ends. The germline V gene has CDR1 SEHNR and CDR2 FQNEAQ (reference sequence). The length of the CDR3 is 16 residues. The CDR3 here is CASANTGGTNTGELFF. In DNA form, the CDR3 reads TGTGCCAGCGCAAATACCGGGGGTACGAACACCGGGGAGCTGTTTTTT.

The V gene is TRBV7-9, the J gene TRBJ1-4; D gene uncertain. The germline V gene encodes CDR1 SEHNR and CDR2 FQNEAQ (reference sequence). Trimming stripped 6 bases from V and 7 bases from J, with 9 bases between. The CDR3 has 12 amino acids. The CDR3 reads CASSRIGEKLFF. As DNA, the CDR3 is TGTGCCAGCAGTAGGATTGGTGAAAAACTGTTTTTT.

The chain has TRBV9 and TRBJ2-1; possibly TRBD2 for D (5 bases). CDR1 and CDR2 (germline): SGDLS, YYNGEE. Between the trimmed V and J ends, which lost 3 bases and 8 bases, there was a span of 12 bases. The CDR3 totals 13 residues. The CDR3 DNA reads as TGTGCCAGCAGCGGAGGGATCGGGGATGAGCAGTTCTTC. As protein: CASSGGIGDEQFF.

This chain links TRBV10-3 with TRBJ2-7; 8 bases agree with TRBD1. Germline CDR1 and CDR2: ENHRY and SYGVKD. The CDR3 totals 14 residues. Germline trimming cut 6 bases from V and 7 bases from J; bases unmatched to any gene: 11. The chain's CDR3 is CAIRSPGQAKEQYF. Here the CDR3 DNA reads TGTGCCATCAGATCCCCGGGACAGGCCAAAGAGCAGTACTTC.

J is TRBJ2-7 and V is TRBV7-8, with a possible D match to TRBD1 (5 bases). The germline V gene has CDR1 SGHVS and CDR2 FQNEAQ. Trimming took off 3 bases at V and 3 bases at J, with 12 bases between the two ends. The CDR3 covers 14 residues. CDR3 in amino acids: CASSFYLTGYEQYF. DNA of the CDR3: TGTGCCAGCAGCTTTTACCTAACAGGCTACGAGCAGTACTTC.

The chain joins TRBV5-6 to TRBJ1-3; D unresolved. Trimming pared 0 bases from V and 9 bases from J, leaving 16 bases between. Germline V CDR1 and CDR2: SGHDT, YYEEEE. The CDR3 totals 15 residues. The CDR3 DNA is TGTGCCAGCAGCTTGGGTCAGACTCCAACTAGCACCATATATTTT. It encodes CASSLGQTPTSTIYF.

Here the CDR3 reads CATSRTGDSPTDTQYF. The CDR3 region has the DNA TGTGCCACCAGCAGAACGGGCGATTCCCCCACAGATACGCAGTATTTT. V usage is TRBV15 and J usage is TRBJ2-3, with D hard to call. Trimming cost V 2 bases and J 2 bases, with 14 bases left between them. The CDR3 is 16 amino acids. The germline gives CDR1 LNHNV, CDR2 YYDKDF (reference sequence).

The chain is built from TRBV15 and TRBJ1-5; 8 bases are a match to TRBD1. V lost 10 bases to trimming and J lost 1 base; unmatched junction nucleotides: 6. Looked up from germline, CDR1 is LNHNV and CDR2 is YYDKDF (reference sequence). The CDR3 contains 14 residues. The CDR3 loop is CAIQDRVSNQPQHF. CDR3 nucleotides: TGTGCCATCCAGGACAGGGTAAGCAATCAGCCCCAGCATTTT.

This chain connects TRBV7-9 to TRBJ1-2, with unresolved D. CDR3 length: 12 residues. Germline lookup yields CDR1 SEHNR and CDR2 FQNEAQ (reference sequence). V lost 3 bases and J lost 8, with 10 bases in between. CDR3 bases: TGTGCCAGCAGCTTCCTTTGGGGAGGCTACACCTTC. It is translated as CASSFLWGGYTF.

This chain joins TRBV7-9 and TRBJ2-7, with 7 bases that match TRBD1. The J segment lost 3 bases and the V segment lost 6 bases, leaving 11 bases of the junction unmatched. The CDR3 is 15 amino acids. Per germline, CDR1 SEHNR and CDR2 FQNEAQ (reference sequence). The CDR3 is CASSSLNRGYYEQYF. In nucleotides, the CDR3 is TGTGCCAGCAGTTCCCTGAACAGGGGTTACTACGAGCAGTACTTC.

The chain couples TRBV7-6 to TRBJ2-1; tentative D call: TRBD2 (5 bases). V lost 2 bases and J 6 bases, leaving 8 bases between the germline ends. CDR3 size: 13 residues. Looked up from germline, CDR1 is SGHVS and CDR2 is FNYEAQ. DNA of the CDR3: TGTGCCAGCAGCTTACGAGGGCCCAATGAGCAGTTCTTC. Protein: CASSLRGPNEQFF.